Listed below are T cell receptor beta chains from one sample, sequenced in a study of post-analysis software for immune sequencing data. A single record per CDR3 protein comes from TCRdb applying MiXCR to the PCR reads. The repertoire holds fewer than 850,000 distinct CDR3 sequences, with less than 35% as singletons. What was sequenced was blood. The receptor source for this set is a girl aged 5-17 years with multiple sclerosis. Each CDR3 is given with its conserved first and last residue. D genes are given only for firm matches. A row's size may be missing; if present it is once, few, many or a size class.

CDR3aa	CDR3nt	abundance	d_gene	v_gene	j_gene
CATSRAKQGQPQHF	TGTGCCACCAGCAGGGCTAAACAGGGACAGCCCCAGCATTTT	few	NA	TRBV15	TRBJ1-5
CASRRRDSYNEQFF	TGTGCCAGCAGACGCCGGGACAGCTACAATGAGCAGTTCTTC	NA	TRBD1	TRBV6-5	TRBJ2-1
CASSPPLGQGRTDGYTF	TGCGCCAGCAGCCCCCCTCTCGGACAGGGGAGAACTGATGGCTACACCTTC	few	TRBD1	TRBV5-1	TRBJ1-2
CASNYAPDTQYF	TGTGCCAGCAACTATGCCCCAGATACGCAGTATTTT	few	NA	TRBV7-2	TRBJ2-3
CASSLAPGQSTGYTF	TGTGCCAGCAGCTTAGCGCCGGGACAGTCTACCGGCTACACCTTC	NA	TRBD1	TRBV7-2	TRBJ1-2
CATSRERGSFGTEAFF	TGTGCCACCAGCAGAGAGAGGGGAAGTTTTGGCACTGAAGCTTTCTTT	few	NA	TRBV15	TRBJ1-1
CASSSGVGARFPSLSTDTQYF	TGTGCCAGCAGCTCTGGGGTCGGGGCCCGATTCCCGAGCCTAAGCACAGATACGCAGTATTTT	few	NA	TRBV11-1	TRBJ2-3
CASSPGGFYGYTF	TGTGCCAGCAGCCCAGGGGGCTTTTATGGCTACACCTTC	NA	TRBD1	TRBV7-2	TRBJ1-2
CASGLGGGELFF	TGTGCTAGTGGTTTAGGAGGCGGGGAGCTGTTTTTT	NA	NA	TRBV12-5	TRBJ2-2
CAASRDPGLARSYEQYF	TGTGCCGCCAGCAGAGACCCGGGACTAGCGCGCTCCTACGAGCAGTACTTC	NA	TRBD2	TRBV15	TRBJ2-7
CASSFPPGVYSYTF	TGTGCCAGCAGTTTCCCCCCGGGGGTGTACAGCTACACCTTC	few	NA	TRBV12-3/TRBV12-4	TRBJ1-2
CASSSVLQFGNEQFF	TGCGCCAGCAGCTCGGTATTGCAGTTCGGCAATGAGCAGTTCTTC	NA	NA	TRBV5-1	TRBJ2-1
CASSLDWRHTDTQYF	TGTGCCAGCAGTTTAGACTGGAGGCACACAGATACGCAGTATTTT	NA	NA	TRBV12-3/TRBV12-4	TRBJ2-3
CASSQDSWGNEQFF	TGTGCCAGCAGCCAAGATTCTTGGGGGAATGAGCAGTTCTTC	NA	NA	TRBV14	TRBJ2-1